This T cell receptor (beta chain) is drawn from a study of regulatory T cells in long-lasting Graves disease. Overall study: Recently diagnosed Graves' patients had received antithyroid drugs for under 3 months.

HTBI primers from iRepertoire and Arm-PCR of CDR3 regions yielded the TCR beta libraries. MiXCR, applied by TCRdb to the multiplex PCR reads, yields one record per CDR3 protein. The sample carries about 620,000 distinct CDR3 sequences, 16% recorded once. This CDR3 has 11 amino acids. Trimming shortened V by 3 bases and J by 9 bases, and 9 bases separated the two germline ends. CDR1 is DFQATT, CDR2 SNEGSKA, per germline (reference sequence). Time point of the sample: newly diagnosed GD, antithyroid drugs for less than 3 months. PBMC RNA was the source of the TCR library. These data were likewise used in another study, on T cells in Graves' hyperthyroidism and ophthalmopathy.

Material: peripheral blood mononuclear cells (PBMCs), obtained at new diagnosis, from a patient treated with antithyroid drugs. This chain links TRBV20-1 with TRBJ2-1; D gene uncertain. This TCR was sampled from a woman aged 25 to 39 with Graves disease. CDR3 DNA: TGCAGTGCTAGTATTCGAGGTGAGCAGTTCTTC. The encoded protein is CSASIRGEQFF.